The T cell receptor beta chain under discussion was sequenced for a study of blood T cell repertoires in COVID-19. Authors' data handling: Amplifying reference gene primers gave estimates of nucleated cell counts. Profiled with immunoSEQ multiplex PCR; TCRdb holds only in-frame clones, not every one. That table supplies the V and J calls and clone size; D and trimming were determined from the DNA. The table has roughly 300,000 clones, roughly 90% seen once. What the recovered Cohort 3 donors had was two negative PCRs, clearance, or symptom resolution. This CDR3 has 16 residues. Trimming at V came to 4 bases and at J to 0 bases, leaving 5 bases not matched to a gene. CDR1 is SGHDT, CDR2 YYEEEE, per germline.

Material: PBMCs or T cells enriched from blood (not recorded which). This TCR came from a woman in her twenties or thirties who had recovered from COVID-19. V and J are TRBV5-6 and TRBJ2-2; 8 bases line up with TRBD2. The CDR3 sequence is CASSAPGLANTGELFF. In DNA, the CDR3 is TGTGCCAGCAGCGCTCCGGGACTAGCGAACACCGGGGAGCTGTTTTTT.